In this sample, the clone carrying this TCR beta chain turned up many times. This entry comes from a study of early T cells in non-severe SARS-CoV-2 infection. One entry per CDR3 protein results from TCRdb running MiXCR on the 5' RACE reads. The sample has 25,000 to 30,000 distinct CDR3 sequences, roughly 5.6% seen once; the top ten hold around 4.5%. The CDR3 is 15 amino acids. Germline V gives CDR1 LNHDA, CDR2 SQIVND (reference sequence). After removal of 4 bases from V and 4 bases from J, the junction contained 5 bases not matched to a gene. The sequenced material came from whole blood. This clonotype was obtained from an adult who was a healthcare worker with PCR-confirmed SARS-CoV-2 infection or an uninfected control (not recorded which). The chain uses TRBV19 and TRBJ2-1, with TRBD1 matching 9 bases. In DNA form, the CDR3 reads TGTGCCAGTAGTAGATCGGGACAGGGTTACAATGAGCAGTTCTTC. This encodes CASSRSGQGYNEQFF.